These T cell receptor beta chains were read from a single sample in a study of identical twins. TCRdb processed the 5' RACE reads anew with MiXCR; each CDR3 protein has one entry. Of 200,000 to 250,000 distinct CDR3 sequences listed, approximately 7% were seen once; the top ten hold roughly 3.6%. The same data also contributed to another study, on yellow fever vaccine responses in identical twins.

The material sequenced was memory (CD45RO+) T cells sorted from blood. These receptors all stem from a woman aged 18-35 years in good health. The CDR3 runs from the conserved cysteine through the conserved F or W. A D gene is named only where the DNA matches it firmly. Not every row has a clone size; where given, it reads once, few, many or a size class.

many	NA	TRBV6-4	TRBJ2-3	TGTGCCAGCAGCTGGGTACCGACAGATACGCAGTATTTT	CASSWVPTDTQYF
NA	TRBD1	TRBV5-6	TRBJ2-7	TGTGCCAGCGGCCCAGGGGGCCTCTACGAGCAGTACTTC	CASGPGGLYEQYF
many	NA	TRBV12-3/TRBV12-4	TRBJ1-5	TGTGCCAGCAGTTTTGATATTGGCCGCAATCAGCCCCAGCATTTT	CASSFDIGRNQPQHF
many	TRBD2	TRBV12-3/TRBV12-4	TRBJ2-1	TGTGCCAGCAGTTTGACCGGGGCTGGAGCGGGAGGTGAGCAGTTCTTC	CASSLTGAGAGGEQFF
NA	TRBD1	TRBV27	TRBJ1-1	TGTGCCAGCAGACTAAACAGGGGAGGGCCAGCTTTCTTT	CASRLNRGGPAFF
many	NA	TRBV21-1	TRBJ1-1	TGTGCCAGCAGCAAAGTTGGAAGGACAGAACTGATGAACACTGAAGCTTTCTTT	CASSKVGRTELMNTEAFF
NA	TRBD2	TRBV12-3/TRBV12-4	TRBJ2-1	TGTGCCAGCAGTTTAACTAGCGGGCTCTCCTACAATGAGCAGTTCTTC	CASSLTSGLSYNEQFF
many	TRBD2	TRBV7-6	TRBJ2-3	TGTGCCAGCAGCTTTTACTTAGCGGGAGCGACAGATACGCAGTATTTT	CASSFYLAGATDTQYF
many	TRBD2	TRBV7-2	TRBJ2-1	TGTGCCAGCAGCTTAGGGGGGACTAGCTGGATGAATGAGCAGTTCTTC	CASSLGGTSWMNEQFF
few	TRBD2	TRBV28	TRBJ2-7	TGTGCCAGCAGTTTAATGCGGGAGGGCCAGTACGAGCAGTACTTC	CASSLMREGQYEQYF
few	TRBD1	TRBV7-2	TRBJ1-6	TGTGCCAGCAGCCCCCGGACAGGGGGGGGTAATTCACCCCTCCACTTT	CASSPRTGGGNSPLHF